What follows is one T cell receptor beta chain and its context. These data originate in a study of CD4 T cells in relation to SARS-CoV-2 and coronaviruses. Method: immunoSEQ multiplex PCR; TCRdb's copy keeps in-frame clones and lacks some. The repertoire includes roughly 63,000 clones, approximately 94% of them detected once, and approximately 0.14% sits in the top ten. CD4+ T cells from unexposed donors were obtained before the COVID-19 pandemic (2011-2018). Germline V lookup: CDR1 MGHRA, CDR2 YSYEKL. This CDR3 has 13 residues. V lost 5 bases and J lost 6, with 12 bases in between. The specimen was naive CD4+ T cells from PBMCs. Subset defined: naive CD4+ T cells isolated by negative enrichment. The source is a human donor in good health. The V gene is TRBV4-1, the J gene TRBJ2-3; D not certain. The CDR3 DNA is TGCGCCAGCAGCGACCCTAGTAGCGATACGCAGTATTTT. This sequence encodes CASSDPSSDTQYF.